The clone carrying this T cell receptor (beta chain) was counted a single time. What it binds is not known. A junction boundary mismatches the germline segment, possibly from a read error. This CDR3 is built from 13 residues. From germline, CDR1 is SEHNR and CDR2 FQNEAQ (reference sequence). The study ran its PCR with 60 Vbeta and 13 Jbeta primers. TCRdb's copy holds only in-frame clones and misses some; the assay was immunoSEQ multiplex PCR. The table has about 170,000 clones, about 85% seen once. The data are from a study of cytomegalovirus exposure and HLA in healthy donors. Broader study findings: Per a later analysis, about 17,000 TCR beta sequences showed association with HLA alleles at 0.05 false discovery rate. TCR beta V segments were, for the most part, productive about 87% or about 30% of the time in an earlier analysis. Investigators reported more than 150 TCR beta chains as tied to cytomegalovirus. Later genetic work tied a missense DCLRE1C variant to beta-chain V and J trimming.

Sample: PBMCs. This receptor was taken from a man aged 25 to 40 in good health and CMV-seropositive. The chain has TRBV7-9 and TRBJ2-7, with 7 bases aligning to TRBD1. The CDR3 is CSSSYRQGLEVYF. CDR3 sequence (DNA): TGTTCCAGCAGTTACAGACAGGGCCTAGAGGTGTACTTC.